The rows below give T cell receptor beta chains drawn from one sample of a study of CD8 T cells in ankylosing spondylitis. TCRdb independently ran MiXCR on the 5' RACE reads; one entry per CDR3 protein. The top ten hold under 4% of the sample, which has 250,000 to 350,000 distinct CDR3 sequences, less than 25% seen once. Material for sequencing was blood, either unsorted or a sorted T cell fraction (not recorded which). All receptors come from a female donor with ankylosing spondylitis or in good health (not recorded which). Both conserved end residues are part of each CDR3. Each record gives: V gene, D gene, clone size, J gene, CDR3 DNA, CDR3 protein. A D gene is named only where the DNA matches it firmly. Rows may omit the clone size; those that give it use once, few, many or a size class.

TRBV6-5	TRBD1	-	TRBJ2-1	TGTGCCAGCAGTTACATTGCCCCCAGGGGGCTAGGAAATGAGCAGTTCTTC	CASSYIAPRGLGNEQFF
TRBV12-3/TRBV12-4	-	few	TRBJ1-2	TGTGCCAGCAAATCCAGCGGTTCTGACTATGGCTACACCTTC	CASKSSGSDYGYTF
TRBV19	TRBD1	-	TRBJ2-7	TGTGCCAGTAGTGACAGGGCCTACGAGCAGTACTTC	CASSDRAYEQYF
TRBV10-2	TRBD1	many	TRBJ2-1	TGCGCCAGCACCCGGACAGGGGAAGGCAATGAGCAGTTCTTC	CASTRTGEGNEQFF
TRBV4-2	-	-	TRBJ2-1	TGTGCCAGCAGCCAAGTTTGGGGGCGGAATGAGCAGTTCTTC	CASSQVWGRNEQFF
TRBV7-2	TRBD2	-	TRBJ2-7	TGTGCCAGCAGCAACGTACTAGCGGGAGCACTCTACGAGCAGTACTTC	CASSNVLAGALYEQYF
TRBV18	-	few	TRBJ2-4	TGTGCCAGCTCAGCAACACCTTGGGAGTTGCACTTC	CASSATPWELHF
TRBV14	-	-	TRBJ2-1	TGTGCCAGCAGGCAGGGGAGCTACAATGAGCAGTTCTTC	CASRQGSYNEQFF
TRBV29-1	-	-	TRBJ1-1	TGCAGCGTTGTAAAGCTACTGAACACTGAAGCTTTCTTT	CSVVKLLNTEAFF
TRBV7-2	-	few	TRBJ2-4	TGTGCCAGCAGCTTAGCCCGGGAAACCAAAAACATTCAGTACTTC	CASSLARETKNIQYF